One and the same sample provided the 20 T cell receptor beta chains below, sequenced in a study of blood T cell repertoires in COVID-19. TCRdb's table, derived via immunoSEQ multiplex PCR, lists solely in-frame clones and lacks some. The sample carries about 160,000 clones, 90% to 95% recorded once. The sequencing input was peripheral blood. Receptors originate from a woman aged 45 to 65 with acute or convalescent COVID-19.

The J gene is TRBJ2-1, the V gene TRBV11-2, with 7 bases lining up with TRBD1. This CDR3 contains 15 residues. The V gene end was trimmed by 5 bases and the J gene end by 5 bases; junction bases not matched to a gene: 9. Germline-derived CDR1 and CDR2 are SGHAT and FQNNGV. CDR3 coding DNA: TGTGCCAGCAGCCTCTCCGGACAGGCGAACAATGAGCAGTTCTTC. Translating gives CASSLSGQANNEQFF.

This chain uses TRBV24-1 with TRBJ1-5; TRBD1 aligns across 9 bases. V trimming: 4 bases; J trimming: 3 bases; junction bases outside the gene matches: 6. The CDR3 has 16 residues. Germline CDR1 is KGHDR and CDR2 is SFDVKD. The DNA for the CDR3 is TGTGCCACCAGTGAGATGGACAGGGGTCACAATCAGCCCCAGCATTTT. As protein: CATSEMDRGHNQPQHF.

V is TRBV24-1 and J is TRBJ2-5; 11 nucleotides align to TRBD1. This CDR3 is 14 amino acids long. Germline lookup yields CDR1 KGHDR and CDR2 SFDVKD. Unmatched junction bases numbered 3, after V lost 3 bases and J lost 7 bases. The CDR3 loop is CATSDGGTGGTQYF. CDR3 nucleotide sequence: TGTGCCACCAGTGATGGGGGGACAGGGGGGACCCAGTACTTC.

The chain has TRBV12-5 and TRBJ1-1; D might be TRBD1 (5 bases). Trimming cost V 3 bases and J 3 bases, with 8 bases left between them. The length of the CDR3 is 13 residues. Per the germline V gene, CDR1 is LGHNT and CDR2 is FRNRAP. This CDR3 reads CASGLGRDTEAFF. For the CDR3, the DNA is TGTGCTAGTGGTTTAGGCAGGGACACTGAAGCTTTCTTT. The full variable domain, completed using reference TRBV12-5 and TRBJ1-1, is DARVTQTPRHKVTEMGQEVTMRCQPILGHNTVFWYRQTMMQGLELLAYFRNRAPLDDSGMPKDRFSAEMPDATLATLKIQPSEPRDSAVYFCASGLGRDTEAFFGQGTRLTVV.

The V gene is TRBV11-2, the J gene TRBJ1-3; D uncertain. Trimming stripped 5 bases from V and 0 bases from J, with 5 bases between. Germline V CDR1 and CDR2: SGHAT, FQNNGV. The CDR3 length is 13 residues. The CDR3 loop reads CASSPYSGNTIYF. CDR3 sequence (DNA): TGTGCCAGCAGCCCCTACTCTGGAAACACCATATATTTT. Variable domain in full (rest from reference TRBV11-2 and TRBJ1-3): EAGVAQSPRYKIIEKRQSVAFWCNPISGHATLYWYQQILGQGPKLLIQFQNNGVVDDSQLPKDRFSAERLKGVDSTLKIQPAKLEDSAVYLCASSPYSGNTIYFGEGSWLTVV.

The rearrangement links TRBV10-3 to TRBJ1-4; D is uncertain. V lost 4 bases to trimming and J lost 3 bases, with 9 bases between them. Germline V gene sequence: CDR1 ENHRY, CDR2 SYGVKD. CDR3 length equals 14 residues. The CDR3 DNA follows: TGTGCCATCAGTGGCGGCGCAGCTAATGAAAAACTGTTTTTT. Translated: CAISGGAANEKLFF.

V is TRBV7-9 and J is TRBJ1-3, with D unclear. The length of the CDR3 is 14 residues. CDR1 and CDR2 (germline): SEHNR, FQNEAQ (reference sequence). V lost 5 bases, J lost 0 bases, and 8 bases lay in between. The CDR3 reads CASSQEVSGNTIYF. The CDR3 region has the DNA TGTGCCAGCAGCCAGGAAGTCTCTGGAAACACCATATATTTT.

The chain is built from TRBV18 and TRBJ2-7, with D tentatively TRBD1 (5 bases). Germline values: CDR1 KGHSH, CDR2 LQKENI. The CDR3 totals 14 residues. V was pared by 3 bases and J by 2 bases, with 11 bases between. Here the CDR3 reads CASSPDRRAYEQYF. The CDR3 DNA follows: TGTGCCAGCTCACCCGACCGCAGGGCCTACGAGCAGTACTTC.

The genes are TRBV4-1 and TRBJ1-6, with D perhaps TRBD1 (5 bases). Trimming left V 2 bases short and J 7 bases short, with 12 bases between. Germline CDR1 and CDR2: MGHRA and YSYEKL. The CDR3 length is 15 residues. The CDR3, as DNA: TGCGCCAGCAGCCAACCAGACAGAGACAATTCACCCCTCCACTTT. Translating gives CASSQPDRDNSPLHF.

The chain recombines TRBV18 with TRBJ1-6; no firm D call. The CDR3 is made up of 13 amino acids. Germline V gene sequence: CDR1 KGHSH, CDR2 LQKENI. The V and J ends lost 6 bases and 7 bases respectively, with 10 bases between them. The CDR3 loop reads CASSREENSPLHF. As DNA, the CDR3 is TGTGCCAGCTCCCGGGAGGAGAATTCACCCCTCCACTTT.

The V call is TRBV7-6, the J call TRBJ1-3; 8 bases are a match to TRBD1. The trim removed 1 base at V and 4 bases at J, leaving 3 bases unmatched. Germline CDR1 and CDR2: SGHVS and FNYEAQ. The CDR3 extends over 15 amino acids. The CDR3 region has the DNA TGTGCCAGCAGCTTAGAAGGGGACAGGGGAAACACCATATATTTT. Translation: CASSLEGDRGNTIYF.

The J gene is TRBJ2-1, the V gene TRBV30; 10 positions match TRBD2. The CDR3 is 16 amino acids. Germline values: CDR1 GTSNPN, CDR2 SVGIG (reference sequence). With V trimmed by 2 bases and J by 4 bases, 8 bases remained unmatched. The CDR3: CAWSLLTSGVYNEQFF. The CDR3 coding sequence is TGTGCCTGGAGTCTACTCACTAGCGGGGTGTACAATGAGCAGTTCTTC.

This clone was observed a handful of times. CDR3 protein: CATSTTSGADTQYF. CDR3 nucleotides: TGTGCCACCAGTACCACTTCGGGGGCAGATACGCAGTATTTT. This chain connects TRBV24-1 to TRBJ2-3; a possible D gene is TRBD2 (6 bases). Per germline, CDR1 KGHDR and CDR2 SFDVKD. The CDR3 contains 14 residues. V was clipped by 6 bases and J by 4 bases, with 13 bases between them.

The chain links TRBV6-5 to TRBJ2-3; 10 bases fit TRBD2. Trimming took 2 bases from V and 4 from J; bases not matched to a gene: 6. Germline-derived CDR1 and CDR2 are MNHEY and SVGAGI. This CDR3 region has 16 residues. The CDR3 sequence: CASSYRGTSDADTQYF. As DNA, the CDR3 is TGTGCCAGCAGTTACAGGGGGACTAGCGACGCAGATACGCAGTATTTT.

This clone came up a few times. The CDR3 loop reads CAAGGEQPQHF. DNA for the CDR3: TGTGCCGCGGGGGGGGAGCAGCCCCAGCATTTT. V is TRBV19 and J is TRBJ1-5; tentatively, D is TRBD1 (5 bases). Between the trimmed V and J ends, which lost 11 bases and 7 bases, there was a span of 12 bases. This CDR3 comprises 11 residues. The germline CDR1 and CDR2 sequences are LNHDA and SQIVND (reference sequence). Looking up the rest from reference TRBV19 and TRBJ1-5 gives the full variable domain: DGGITQSPKYLFRKEGQNVTLSCEQNLNHDAMYWYRQDPGQGLRLIYYSQIVNDFQKGDIAEGYSVSREKKESFPLTVTSAQKNPTAFYLCAAGGEQPQHFGDGTRLSIL.

The chain has TRBV28 and TRBJ1-4; D perhaps matches TRBD1 (5 bases). Trimming removed 6 bases at V and 7 bases at J, with 12 bases between. The CDR3 loop spans 13 amino acids. CDR1 and CDR2 from the germline V gene are MDHEN and SYDVKM. The CDR3 DNA is TGTGCCAGCAGGACGACAGTAACTGAAAAACTGTTTTTT. Translation: CASRTTVTEKLFF.

The chain uses TRBV7-9 and TRBJ2-1, with 8 bases that match TRBD1. The V segment lost 5 bases and the J segment 7 bases; nucleotides outside the gene matches: 10. The CDR3 sequence is 15 residues long. The germline V gene has CDR1 SEHNR and CDR2 FQNEAQ (reference sequence). This CDR3 reads CASSTGQGSINEQFF. The CDR3 region has the DNA TGTGCCAGCAGCACAGGACAGGGAAGCATTAATGAGCAGTTCTTC. The whole variable domain, filled in from reference TRBV7-9 and TRBJ2-1, reads DTGVSQNPRHKITKRGQNVTFRCDPISEHNRLYWYRQTLGQGPEFLTYFQNEAQLEKSRLLSDRFSAERPKGSFSTLEIQRTEQGDSAMYLCASSTGQGSINEQFFGPGTRLTVL.

The chain is built from TRBV28 and TRBJ2-3; D is uncertain. The CDR3 spans 12 residues. Germline CDR1 MDHEN, CDR2 SYDVKM. Deletions cut 8 bases from V and 7 bases from J, with 13 bases between. DNA of the CDR3: TGTGCCAGCGCGGCAGTTCCGTATACGCAGTATTTT. It specifies CASAAVPYTQYF.

The J gene is TRBJ1-2, the V gene TRBV3-1 (or the pseudogene TRBV3-2); 8 positions match TRBD1. The junction had 9 bases not matched to a gene; V was cut back by 1 base and J by 5 bases. Germline CDR1 reads LGHDT; CDR2 reads YNNKEL (reference sequence). The CDR3 has 16 amino acids. Written as DNA, the CDR3 is TGTGCCAGCAGCCAAGGGATGACAGGGGTAGGATATGGCTACACCTTC. Translating gives CASSQGMTGVGYGYTF.

This clone was picked up one time. The chain couples TRBV24-1 to TRBJ2-7; D is ambiguous. There are 13 residues in the CDR3. The germline CDR1 and CDR2 sequences are KGHDR and SFDVKD. V was pared by 2 bases and J by 0 bases, with 4 bases between. The CDR3 nucleotides are TGTGCCACCAGTGATTCCTTCTCCTACGAGCAGTACTTC. This gives the protein CATSDSFSYEQYF.